This TCR beta chain was sequenced for a study of cytomegalovirus exposure and HLA in healthy donors. 13 Jbeta primers and 60 Vbeta primers were used for the PCR. The assay was immunoSEQ multiplex PCR, and TCRdb's table has in-frame clones only and misses some. Found here are approximately 38,000 clones; the top ten clones hold 1% to 1.5%. The sequencing sample was made of PBMCs. The receptor comes from a man aged 30-40 years in good health and CMV-seronegative.

The CDR3 spells CASSLAGRGPRGYTF. In DNA form, the CDR3 reads TGCGCCAGCAGCTTGGCAGGTAGGGGGCCTAGAGGCTACACCTTC. The V gene is TRBV5-1, the J gene TRBJ1-2; TRBD1 matches at 7 bases. The CDR3 runs 15 residues. V was pared by 0 bases and J by 8 bases, with 10 bases of the junction left unmatched. Germline V CDR1 and CDR2: SGHRS, YFSETQ.